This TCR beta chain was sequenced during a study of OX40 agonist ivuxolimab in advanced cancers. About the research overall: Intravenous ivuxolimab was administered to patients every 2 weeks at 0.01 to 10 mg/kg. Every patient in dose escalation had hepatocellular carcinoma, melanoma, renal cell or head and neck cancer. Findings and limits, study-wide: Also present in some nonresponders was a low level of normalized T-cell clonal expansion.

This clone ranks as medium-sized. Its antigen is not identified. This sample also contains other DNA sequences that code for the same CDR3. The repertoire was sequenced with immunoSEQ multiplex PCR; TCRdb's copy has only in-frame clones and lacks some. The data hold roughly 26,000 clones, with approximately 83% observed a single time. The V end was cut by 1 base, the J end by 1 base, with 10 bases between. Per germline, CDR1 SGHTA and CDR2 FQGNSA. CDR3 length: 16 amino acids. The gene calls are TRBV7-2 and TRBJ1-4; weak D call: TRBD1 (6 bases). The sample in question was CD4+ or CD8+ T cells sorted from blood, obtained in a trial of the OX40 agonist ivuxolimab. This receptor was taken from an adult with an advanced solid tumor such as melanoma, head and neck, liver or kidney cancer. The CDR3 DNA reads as TGTGCCAGCAGCTTAGGAGGGGGTGGAACTAATGAAAAACTGTTTTTT. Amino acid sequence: CASSLGGGGTNEKLFF.